The present TCR beta chain was sequenced within a study of T-cell reconstitution after alpha-beta-depleted transplantation in children. Study findings and constraints: Several hundred graft clones that had expanded were reportedly the source of alpha-beta T cells about two months after transplant. Among T cells one year after transplant, newly produced cells accounted for most counts and diversity. High day-60 TCRbeta diversity in some patients came from surviving recipient T cells and thymic progenitors.

A few counts support this clonotype. Its antigen is undetermined. The library targeted TCRbeta and was prepared with unique molecular identifiers. TCRdb re-derived calls from the PCR reads in MiXCR, one entry per CDR3 protein. This sample carries about 540,000 distinct CDR3 sequences, approximately 30% of them seen once, and the ten largest clones take about 35%. The V end lost 6 bases, the J end lost 6 bases, and 13 bases lay between the germline ends. This CDR3 has 13 amino acids. Germline CDR1 SGHAT, CDR2 FQNNGV. Sequenced material: PBMCs, taken before TCRalphabeta/CD19-depleted stem cell transplant. The gene calls are TRBV11-2 and TRBJ2-3; TRBD1 is a possible D gene (6 bases). The sequence came from a boy under two years old with Wiskott-Aldrich syndrome, due to receive a stem cell transplant. CDR3 loop: CASSQTRGDTQYF. In nucleotides, the CDR3 is TGTGCCAGCAGTCAAACAAGGGGGGATACGCAGTATTTT. Full variable domain (outside the CDR3, taken from reference TRBV11-2 and TRBJ2-3): EAGVAQSPRYKIIEKRQSVAFWCNPISGHATLYWYQQILGQGPKLLIQFQNNGVVDDSQLPKDRFSAERLKGVDSTLKIQPAKLEDSAVYLCASSQTRGDTQYFGPGTRLTVL.